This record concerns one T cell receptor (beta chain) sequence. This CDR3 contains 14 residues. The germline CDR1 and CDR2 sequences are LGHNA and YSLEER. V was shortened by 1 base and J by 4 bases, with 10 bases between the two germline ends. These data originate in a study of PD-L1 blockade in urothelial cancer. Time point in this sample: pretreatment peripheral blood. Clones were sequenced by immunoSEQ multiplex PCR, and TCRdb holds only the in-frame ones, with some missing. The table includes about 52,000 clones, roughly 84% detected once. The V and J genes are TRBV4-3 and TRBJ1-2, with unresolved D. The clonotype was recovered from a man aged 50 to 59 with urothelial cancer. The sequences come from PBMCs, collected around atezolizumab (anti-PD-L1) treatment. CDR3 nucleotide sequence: TGCGCCAGCAGCCAAGTGGCTGGCCGCTATGGCTACACCTTC. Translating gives CASSQVAGRYGYTF.